This T cell receptor beta chain was obtained from a study of blood T cell repertoires in COVID-19. In germline, CDR1 is SNHLY, CDR2 FYNNEI. CDR3 length: 13 amino acids. The V end lost 6 bases, the J end lost 7 bases, and 10 bases lay between the germline ends. Original processing methods: Reference gene primers were amplified, and this amplification served to estimate nucleated cell counts. The method was immunoSEQ multiplex PCR; TCRdb's version includes in-frame clones alone and lacks a portion of them. That table is the source of V, J and clone size, and D and trimming were worked out from the DNA. The repertoire holds 120,000 or so clones, around two thirds seen once, with 2.2% in the top ten.

What was sequenced was peripheral blood. The TCR originated in a woman in her 70s with acute or convalescent COVID-19. The chain employs TRBV2 and TRBJ1-6; perhaps TRBD1 as D (6 bases). The CDR3 loop reads CASRGTHNSPLHF. The CDR3 DNA sequence: TGTGCCAGCAGAGGGACACACAATTCACCCCTCCACTTT.